This entry lists 22 T cell receptor beta chains sequenced from one sample in a study of blood T cell repertoires in COVID-19. Using immunoSEQ multiplex PCR, the repertoire was profiled, and TCRdb retains in-frame clones only, with some absent. The repertoire holds around 700,000 clones, with about nine tenths as singletons. Sequencing input: peripheral blood. Every receptor here comes from a woman aged 18-35 years with acute or convalescent COVID-19.

This clone was seen repeatedly, ten times or more. The chain has TRBV5-5 and TRBJ1-2; 9 positions match TRBD1. Unmatched junction bases numbered 12, after V lost 1 base and J lost 8 bases. Germline V gives CDR1 SGHKS, CDR2 YYEKEE (reference sequence). The CDR3 contains 16 residues. In DNA form, the CDR3 reads TGTGCCAGCAGCTTGACCGAGTACAGGGGGCGCGGAGGCTACACCTTC. Translated, it gives CASSLTEYRGRGGYTF.

This sequence joins TRBV5-1 and TRBJ1-3; D perhaps matches TRBD1 (6 bases). The CDR3 is 15 residues long. The germline CDR1 and CDR2 sequences are SGHRS and YFSETQ. V lost 2 bases, J lost 8 bases, and 17 bases lay in between. The CDR3 nucleotides are TGCGCCAGCAGCTTTTTCCAAGGGGGTACGGACACCATATATTTT. It encodes CASSFFQGGTDTIYF.

The J gene is TRBJ1-2, the V gene TRBV5-1; D remains unclear. V lost 0 bases and J lost 0, with 3 bases in between. This CDR3 has 13 residues. Germline V gives CDR1 SGHRS, CDR2 YFSETQ. The CDR3 here is CASSLGANYGYTF. The CDR3 DNA sequence: TGCGCCAGCAGCTTGGGAGCTAACTATGGCTACACCTTC.

The rearrangement joins TRBV15 to TRBJ2-3, with D possibly TRBD1 on 6 matching bases. The V and J ends lost 1 base and 6 bases respectively, with 14 bases between them. The CDR3 contains 15 residues. Germline values: CDR1 LNHNV, CDR2 YYDKDF (reference sequence). In DNA form, the CDR3 reads TGTGCCACCAGCAGAGCCGGCCAGGGGTCGGATACGCAGTATTTT. Translating it yields CATSRAGQGSDTQYF.

The chain employs TRBV24-1 and TRBJ1-2; D is unresolved. Germline V gene data show CDR1 as KGHDR and CDR2 as SFDVKD. The CDR3 covers 15 residues. Trimming removed 3 bases from V and 8 bases from J, with 18 bases in between. CDR3 DNA: TGTGCCACCAGTGATCCACTAGGCGGGGTACGGGGCTACACCTTC. It encodes CATSDPLGGVRGYTF.

The count of this clone is one. J is TRBJ1-6 and V is TRBV4-3, with D tentatively TRBD1 (5 bases). Germline values: CDR1 LGHNA, CDR2 YSLEER. CDR3 length equals 15 residues. V gave up 9 bases and J gave up 14 bases, with 26 bases separating them. The CDR3 coding sequence is TGCGCCAGATTAAGAGGAGGGGTGGCCCCCGGGTCCCTCCACTTT. Its translation is CARLRGGVAPGSLHF.

The V gene is TRBV24-1, the J gene TRBJ2-1, with no clear D. Germline loops: CDR1 KGHDR, CDR2 SFDVKD. V dropped 4 bases and J dropped 2 bases, with 11 bases sitting between them. This CDR3 region has 15 residues. CDR3 loop: CATSETRSTYNEQFF. CDR3 nucleotide sequence: TGTGCCACCAGTGAAACTCGGAGTACCTACAATGAGCAGTTCTTC.

This chain links TRBV9 with TRBJ2-7; TRBD2 agrees at 12 bases. Germline-derived CDR1 and CDR2 are SGDLS and YYNGEE. Unmatched junction bases numbered 16, after V lost 9 bases and J lost 0 bases. CDR3 size: 18 residues. Written as DNA, the CDR3 is TGTGCCACAACCCCATCTAGCGGGGGGGCGTCTGCCTCCTACGAGCAGTACTTC. This encodes CATTPSSGGASASYEQYF.

The CDR3 protein is CASSQGQTRETNEKLFF. CDR3 sequence (DNA): TGTGCCAGCAGCCAAGGACAGACCCGAGAAACTAATGAAAAACTGTTTTTT. The chain uses TRBV3-1 (or the pseudogene TRBV3-2) and TRBJ1-4; a weak D match, TRBD1 (5 bases). CDR1 and CDR2 (germline): LGHDT, YNNKEL (reference sequence). The CDR3 extends over 17 amino acids. V dropped 1 base and J dropped 1 base, with 13 bases sitting between them.

CDR3 nucleotide sequence: TGCGCCAGCAGCCTCACAGGGGAAGAGACCCAGTACTTC. This encodes CASSLTGEETQYF. The V call is TRBV5-1, the J call TRBJ2-5, with 7 bases identical to TRBD1. Trimming took 4 bases from V and 3 from J; bases not matched to a gene: 3. The CDR3 is made up of 13 amino acids. Germline CDR1 SGHRS, CDR2 YFSETQ.

A few counts support this clone. The chain is built from TRBV19 and TRBJ1-2; 8 nucleotides line up with TRBD1. CDR3 length equals 13 residues. The trim removed 3 bases at V and 6 bases at J, leaving 3 bases unmatched. Germline V gives CDR1 LNHDA, CDR2 SQIVND (reference sequence). The CDR3 region is CASSIQGANGYTF. The CDR3 nucleotides are TGTGCCAGTAGTATTCAGGGGGCGAATGGCTACACCTTC.

The CDR3 loop reads CASSFGVVAGEETQYF. The CDR3 bases are TGTGCCAGCAGCTTCGGGGTGGTAGCAGGGGAGGAGACCCAGTACTTC. The rearrangement links TRBV5-5 to TRBJ2-5; D might be TRBD1 (6 bases). This CDR3 has 16 amino acids. The germline V gene has CDR1 SGHKS and CDR2 YYEKEE (reference sequence). The V end lost 2 bases, the J end lost 5 bases, and 19 bases lay between the germline ends.

The chain couples TRBV19 to TRBJ2-6; 10 bases fit TRBD1. This CDR3 spans 16 amino acids. CDR1 LNHDA and CDR2 SQIVND come from the germline V gene (reference sequence). V lost 4 bases and J lost 4; bases outside the gene matches: 4. This CDR3 is CASSRQGAVGANVLTF. The CDR3 nucleotides read TGTGCCAGTAGTAGACAGGGGGCGGTAGGGGCCAACGTCCTGACTTTC.

The rearrangement links TRBV18 to TRBJ1-1; D is uncertain. Between the trimmed V and J ends, which lost 8 bases and 4 bases, there was a span of 14 bases. Germline-derived CDR1 and CDR2 are KGHSH and LQKENI. CDR3 length: 13 amino acids. The CDR3 DNA sequence: TGTGCCAGCCTGAGTGGGCTGCTCACTGAAGCTTTCTTT. Translating it yields CASLSGLLTEAFF. The full variable domain, its missing parts supplied by reference TRBV18 and TRBJ1-1, is NAGVMQNPRHLVRRRGQEARLRCSPMKGHSHVYWYRQLPEEGLKFMVYLQKENIIDESGMPKERFSAEFPKEGPSILRIQQVVRGDSAAYFCASLSGLLTEAFFGQGTRLTVV.

The V call is TRBV30, the J call TRBJ1-2; 7 nucleotides agree with TRBD1. This CDR3 is built from 14 residues. CDR1 GTSNPN and CDR2 SVGIG come from the germline V gene (reference sequence). The V gene end was trimmed by 2 bases and the J gene end by 7 bases; junction bases not matched to a gene: 10. The CDR3 DNA reads TGTGCCTGGAGTTCCCCCGACAGGGTAGCTGGCTACACCTTC. Its protein is CAWSSPDRVAGYTF.

The gene calls are TRBV4-3 and TRBJ1-1; D is unresolved. CDR1 LGHNA and CDR2 YSLEER come from the germline V gene. This CDR3 is built from 16 residues. The V and J ends lost 1 base and 3 bases respectively, with 15 bases between them. CDR3 sequence: CASSQGSPGGDTEAFF. The CDR3 DNA reads as TGCGCCAGCAGCCAAGGCTCCCCAGGAGGCGACACTGAAGCTTTCTTT.

This sequence joins TRBV7-9 and TRBJ1-2; D unclear. Trimming removed 5 bases at V and 8 bases at J, with 18 bases between. This CDR3 is 14 amino acids long. CDR1 is SEHNR, CDR2 FQNEAQ, per germline (reference sequence). The chain's CDR3 is CASSLREGSGGYTF. DNA for the CDR3: TGTGCCAGCAGCCTCCGGGAGGGTTCCGGAGGCTACACCTTC.

The J gene is TRBJ1-1, the V gene TRBV5-1, with 7 bases fitting TRBD1. The germline CDR1 and CDR2 sequences are SGHRS and YFSETQ. The CDR3 loop spans 20 amino acids. With V trimmed by 1 base and J by 2 bases, 20 bases remained unmatched. The CDR3 nucleotides read TGCGCCAGCAGCTTGCGGCCCAAGGTAATGGATAGGGGGCATAACACTGAAGCTTTCTTT. Its protein is CASSLRPKVMDRGHNTEAFF.

The chain is built from TRBV15 and TRBJ2-5; unclear D gene. V was trimmed by 2 bases and J by 4 bases, leaving 8 bases between them. This CDR3 is built from 13 residues. Germline V gene data show CDR1 as LNHNV and CDR2 as YYDKDF (reference sequence). For the CDR3, the DNA is TGTGCCACCAGCAGACAGACGGGAGAGACCCAGTACTTC. Residues: CATSRQTGETQYF.

The V call is TRBV6-2 or TRBV6-3, the J call TRBJ2-2; D perhaps matches TRBD2 (5 bases). The CDR3 has 15 amino acids. Germline-derived CDR1 and CDR2 are MNHEY and SVGEGT. Deletions cut 4 bases from V and 6 bases from J, with 15 bases between. The CDR3 coding sequence is TGTGCCAGCAGTTCCGTCCTCCGAGGGCCCGGGGAGCTGTTTTTT. Protein sequence: CASSSVLRGPGELFF.

This chain joins TRBV4-3 and TRBJ1-1, with 9 bases that match TRBD1. The J segment lost 4 bases and the V segment lost 1 base, leaving 7 bases of the junction unmatched. The CDR3 runs 16 residues. From germline, CDR1 is LGHNA and CDR2 YSLEER. The CDR3 region has the DNA TGCGCCAGCAGCCAAGGTATACGGACAGGGGTCACTGAAGCTTTCTTT. Protein: CASSQGIRTGVTEAFF.

CDR3 sequence reads: CASSLPGQGNYNSPLHF. Here the CDR3 DNA reads TGTGCCAGCAGCTTACCGGGACAGGGGAACTATAATTCACCCCTCCACTTT. The chain couples TRBV7-9 to TRBJ1-6; 10 bases map to TRBD1. Germline V gives CDR1 SEHNR, CDR2 FQNEAQ (reference sequence). This CDR3 comprises 17 residues. V was pared by 2 bases and J by 3 bases, with 4 bases of the junction left unmatched.